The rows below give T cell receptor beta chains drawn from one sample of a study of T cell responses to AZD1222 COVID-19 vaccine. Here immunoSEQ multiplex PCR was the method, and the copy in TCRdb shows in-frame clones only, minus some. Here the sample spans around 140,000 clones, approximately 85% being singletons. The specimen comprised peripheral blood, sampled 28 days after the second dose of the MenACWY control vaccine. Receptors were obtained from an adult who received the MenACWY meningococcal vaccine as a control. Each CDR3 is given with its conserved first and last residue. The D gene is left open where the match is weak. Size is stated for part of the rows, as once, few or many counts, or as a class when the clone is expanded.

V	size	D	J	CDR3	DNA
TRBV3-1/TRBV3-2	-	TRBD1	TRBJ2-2	CASRNRGSTGELFF	TGTGCCAGCAGAAACAGGGGGAGCACCGGGGAGCTGTTTTTT
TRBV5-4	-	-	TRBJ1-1	CASRVGGRDFPEAFF	TGTGCCAGCAGGGTGGGGGGGCGAGATTTCCCTGAAGCTTTCTTT
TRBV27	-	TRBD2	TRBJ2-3	CASSSTRLAGGQADTQYF	TGTGCCAGCAGTTCGACCAGACTAGCGGGGGGGCAGGCGGATACGCAGTATTTT
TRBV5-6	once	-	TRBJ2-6	CASSRNSGANVLTF	TGTGCCAGCAGCCGAAACTCTGGGGCCAACGTCCTGACTTTC
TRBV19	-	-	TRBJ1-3	CASHPEGLYSGNTIYF	TGTGCCAGTCATCCCGAGGGGCTATACTCTGGAAACACCATATATTTT
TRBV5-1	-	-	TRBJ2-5	CASSLGSRQETQYF	TGCGCCAGCAGCTTGGGCTCCCGGCAAGAGACCCAGTACTTC
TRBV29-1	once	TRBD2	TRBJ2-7	CSVNGLPGLAGVGGSYEQYF	TGCAGCGTGAACGGATTGCCGGGACTAGCGGGAGTAGGCGGCTCCTACGAGCAGTACTTC
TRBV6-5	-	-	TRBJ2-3	CASRQLADFTDTQYF	TGTGCCAGCAGGCAATTAGCGGACTTCACAGATACGCAGTATTTT
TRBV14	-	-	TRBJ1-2	CASSPMGGSYGYTF	TGTGCCAGCAGCCCCATGGGGGGAAGCTATGGCTACACCTTC
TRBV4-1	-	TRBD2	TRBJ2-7	CASSQDGAAGGPLSSYEQYF	TGCGCCAGCAGCCAAGACGGGGCAGCGGGAGGGCCTTTGAGCTCCTACGAGCAGTACTTC
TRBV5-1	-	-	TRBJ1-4	CASSSYGTNEKLFF	TGCGCCAGCAGCTCCTACGGGACGAATGAAAAACTGTTTTTT
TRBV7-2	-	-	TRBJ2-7	CASSLGIGLGEQYF	TGTGCCAGCAGCTTAGGGATCGGGTTGGGCGAGCAGTACTTC
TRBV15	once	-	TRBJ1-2	CATSKGGGPNYGYTF	TGTGCCACCAGCAAGGGGGGGGGTCCTAACTATGGCTACACCTTC
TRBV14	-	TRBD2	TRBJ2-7	CASSQVWTSGRVLGEQYF	TGTGCCAGCAGCCAAGTCTGGACTAGCGGGAGAGTTCTGGGCGAGCAGTACTTC
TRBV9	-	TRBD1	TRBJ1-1	CASSPGTGRAEAFF	TGTGCCAGCAGCCCAGGGACAGGGAGGGCTGAAGCTTTCTTT
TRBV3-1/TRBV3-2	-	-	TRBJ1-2	CASSQDWQGGGYTF	TGTGCCAGCAGCCAAGATTGGCAGGGAGGCGGCTACACCTTC
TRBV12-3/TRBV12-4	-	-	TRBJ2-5	CASSLGETQYF	TGTGCCAGCAGTTTAGGGGAGACCCAGTACTTC
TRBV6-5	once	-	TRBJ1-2	CASSTSGYGYTF	TGTGCCAGCAGTACTTCAGGTTATGGCTACACCTTC
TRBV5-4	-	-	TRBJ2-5	CASSQNPGVQETQYF	TGTGCCAGCAGCCAAAATCCAGGGGTACAAGAGACCCAGTACTTC
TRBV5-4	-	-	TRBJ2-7	CASSRIEGYGEQYF	TGTGCCAGCAGCCGAATAGAAGGGTACGGCGAGCAGTACTTC
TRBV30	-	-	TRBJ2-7	CAWSVLIGPYEQYF	TGTGCCTGGAGTGTACTCATAGGGCCCTACGAGCAGTACTTC
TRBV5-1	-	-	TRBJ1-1	CASSLPKGGTEAFF	TGCGCCAGCAGCCTTCCTAAGGGGGGCACTGAAGCTTTCTTT
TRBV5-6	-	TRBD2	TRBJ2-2	CASTGGLNTGELFF	TGTGCCAGCACGGGGGGGCTAAACACCGGGGAGCTGTTTTTT
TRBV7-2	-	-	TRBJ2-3	CASSSSLVAAITDTQYF	TGTGCCAGCAGCTCCTCGTTGGTAGCGGCTATTACAGATACGCAGTATTTT
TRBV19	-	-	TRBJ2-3	CASSMGTSTDTQYF	TGTGCCAGTAGTATGGGGACTAGCACAGATACGCAGTATTTT
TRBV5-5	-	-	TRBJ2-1	CASSLDLGFNEQFF	TGTGCCAGCAGCTTGGATCTAGGGTTCAATGAGCAGTTCTTC
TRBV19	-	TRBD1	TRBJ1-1	CASNPDRDTEAFF	TGTGCCAGTAACCCGGACAGGGACACTGAAGCTTTCTTT
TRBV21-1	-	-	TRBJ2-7	CASSKETGTGTGKGYEQYF	TGTGCCAGCAGCAAAGAAACGGGAACCGGGACAGGGAAGGGGTACGAGCAGTACTTC
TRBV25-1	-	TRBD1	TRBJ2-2	CASRGDRAAGELFF	TGTGCCAGCAGGGGCGACAGGGCGGCCGGGGAGCTGTTTTTT
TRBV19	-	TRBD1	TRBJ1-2	CASRDRVVFGYTF	TGTGCCAGTAGGGACAGGGTCGTCTTTGGCTACACCTTC
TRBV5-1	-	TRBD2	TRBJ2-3	CASSLGLAGPTDTQYF	TGCGCCAGCAGCTTGGGGTTAGCGGGACCCACAGATACGCAGTATTTT
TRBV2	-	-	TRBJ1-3	CASRDPGQKKSNTIYF	TGTGCCAGCAGGGATCCGGGACAAAAAAAATCGAACACCATATATTTT
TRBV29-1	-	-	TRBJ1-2	CSVEEGDIPGYTF	TGCAGCGTTGAAGAAGGCGACATTCCTGGCTACACCTTC
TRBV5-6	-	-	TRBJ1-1	CASSLDDWRTEAFF	TGTGCCAGCAGCTTGGACGATTGGCGGACTGAAGCTTTCTTT
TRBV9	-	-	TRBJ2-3	CASSVFGTSVSDTQYF	TGTGCCAGCAGCGTCTTCGGGACCTCCGTTTCTGATACGCAGTATTTT
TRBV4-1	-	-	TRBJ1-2	CASSPASGGTNYGYTF	TGCGCCAGCAGCCCGGCGTCGGGGGGAACTAACTATGGCTACACCTTC
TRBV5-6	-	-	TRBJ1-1	CASSLHGTEAFF	TGTGCCAGCAGCTTACACGGGACTGAAGCTTTCTTT
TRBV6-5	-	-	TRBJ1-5	CASSQGAAFNQPQHF	TGTGCCAGCAGCCAAGGCGCAGCTTTCAATCAGCCCCAGCATTTT
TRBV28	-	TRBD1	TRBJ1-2	CASSTTWGGQGKRTNYGYTF	TGTGCCAGCAGTACCACCTGGGGGGGACAGGGGAAGAGGACTAACTATGGCTACACCTTC